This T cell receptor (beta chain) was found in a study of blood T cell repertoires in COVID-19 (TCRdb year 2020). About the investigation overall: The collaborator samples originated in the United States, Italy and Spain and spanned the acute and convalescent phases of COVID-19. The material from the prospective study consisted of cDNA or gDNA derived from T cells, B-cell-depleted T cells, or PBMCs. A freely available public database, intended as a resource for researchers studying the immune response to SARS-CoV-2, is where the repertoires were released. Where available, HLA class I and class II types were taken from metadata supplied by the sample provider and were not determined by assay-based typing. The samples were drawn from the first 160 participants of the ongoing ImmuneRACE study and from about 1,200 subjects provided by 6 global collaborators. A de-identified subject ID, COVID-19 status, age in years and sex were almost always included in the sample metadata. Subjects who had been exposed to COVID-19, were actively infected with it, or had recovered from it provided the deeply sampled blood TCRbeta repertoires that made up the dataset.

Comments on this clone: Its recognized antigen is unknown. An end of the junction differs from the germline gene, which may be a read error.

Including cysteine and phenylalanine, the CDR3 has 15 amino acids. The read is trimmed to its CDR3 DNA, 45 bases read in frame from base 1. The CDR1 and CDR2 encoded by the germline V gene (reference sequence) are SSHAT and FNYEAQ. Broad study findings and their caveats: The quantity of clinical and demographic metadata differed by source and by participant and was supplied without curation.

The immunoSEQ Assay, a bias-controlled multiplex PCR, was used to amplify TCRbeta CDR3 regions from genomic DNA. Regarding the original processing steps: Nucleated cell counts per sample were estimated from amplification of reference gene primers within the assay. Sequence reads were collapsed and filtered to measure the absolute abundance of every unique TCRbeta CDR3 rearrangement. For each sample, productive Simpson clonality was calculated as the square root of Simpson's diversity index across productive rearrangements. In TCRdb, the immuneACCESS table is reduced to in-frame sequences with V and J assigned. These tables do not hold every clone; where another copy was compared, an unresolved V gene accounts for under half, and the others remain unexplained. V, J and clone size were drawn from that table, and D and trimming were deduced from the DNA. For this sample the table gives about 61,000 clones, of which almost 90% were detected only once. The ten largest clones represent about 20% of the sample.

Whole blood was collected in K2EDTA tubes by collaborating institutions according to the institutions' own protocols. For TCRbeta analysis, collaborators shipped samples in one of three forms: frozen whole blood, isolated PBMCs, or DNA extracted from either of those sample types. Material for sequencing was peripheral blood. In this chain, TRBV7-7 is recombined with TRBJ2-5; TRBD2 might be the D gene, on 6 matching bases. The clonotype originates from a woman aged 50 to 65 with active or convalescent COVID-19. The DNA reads TGTGCTAGCAGCTTTTGTTGGGGGGTTCCAGAGACCCAGTACTTC. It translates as CASSFCWGVPETQYF.